This section outlines one T cell receptor beta chain sequence together with its context. Profiled with immunoSEQ multiplex PCR; TCRdb holds only in-frame clones, not every one. The data contain around 140,000 clones, 80% to 95% of them singletons. The data were taken from a study of control samples from healthy donors and cancer patients. Looked up from germline, CDR1 is SNHLY and CDR2 is FYNNEI. Deletions cut 6 bases from V and 4 bases from J, with 18 bases between. The CDR3 covers 15 residues. The receptor was isolated from a man aged 40-50 years in good health. The sequenced sample consisted of blood. V and J are TRBV2 and TRBJ2-5, with D possibly being TRBD1 or TRBD2 (6 bases each). The CDR3 reads CASSPEGGLGETQYF. The CDR3 nucleotides are TGTGCCAGCAGCCCAGAAGGGGGGCTCGGAGAGACCCAGTACTTC.